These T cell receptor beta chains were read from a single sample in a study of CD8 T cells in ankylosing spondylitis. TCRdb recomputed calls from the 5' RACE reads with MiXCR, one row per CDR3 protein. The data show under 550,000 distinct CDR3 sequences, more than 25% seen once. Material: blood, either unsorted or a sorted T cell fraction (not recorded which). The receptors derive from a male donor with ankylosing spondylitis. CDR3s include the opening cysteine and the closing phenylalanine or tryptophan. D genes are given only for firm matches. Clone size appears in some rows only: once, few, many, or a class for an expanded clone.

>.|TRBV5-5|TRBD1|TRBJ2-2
TGTGCCAGCAGCTGGGACAGGCGACCACACACCGGGGAGCTGTTTTTT
CASSWDRRPHTGELFF
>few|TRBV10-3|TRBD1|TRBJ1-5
TGTGCCATCAGCCGTGGGACAGGGGAATACAATCAGCCCCAGCATTTT
CAISRGTGEYNQPQHF
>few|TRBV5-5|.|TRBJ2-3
TGTGCCAGCAGCATCCGACTAGGTCGAACTAGCACAGATACGCAGTATTTT
CASSIRLGRTSTDTQYF
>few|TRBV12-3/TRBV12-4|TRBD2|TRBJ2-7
TGTGCCAGCAGTTTCACTAGCGGGGCCTCCTACGAGCAGTACTTC
CASSFTSGASYEQYF
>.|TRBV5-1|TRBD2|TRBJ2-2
TGCGCCAGCAGCGGCTCTAGCGGGAGGACCGGGGAGCTGTTTTTT
CASSGSSGRTGELFF
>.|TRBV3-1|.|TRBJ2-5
TGTGCCAGCAGCCAAACGACGGAGACCCAGTACTTC
CASSQTTETQYF
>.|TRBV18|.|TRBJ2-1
TGTGCCAGCTCACCACCAGGGGCAAGAAGAATCAATGAGCAGTTCTTC
CASSPPGARRINEQFF
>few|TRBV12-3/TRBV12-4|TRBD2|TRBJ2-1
TGTGCCAGCAGTAAGGGACTAGCCGTAAGCTCCTACAATGAGCAGTTCTTC
CASSKGLAVSSYNEQFF
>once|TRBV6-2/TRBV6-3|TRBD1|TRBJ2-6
TGTGCCAGCAGCGAATGGGACAGGGCAATCTCTGGGGCCAACGTCCTGACTTTC
CASSEWDRAISGANVLTF
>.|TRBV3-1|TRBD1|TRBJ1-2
TGTGCCAGCAGACACGAGATGACAGGGGACTATGGCTACACCTTC
CASRHEMTGDYGYTF
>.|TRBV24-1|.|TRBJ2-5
TGTGCCACCAGTGACTGGACAGCCAGGCAAGAGACCCAGTACTTC
CATSDWTARQETQYF
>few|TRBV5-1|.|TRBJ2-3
TGCGCCAGCAGCTTCCCAGGGTTCACAGATACGCAGTATTTT
CASSFPGFTDTQYF
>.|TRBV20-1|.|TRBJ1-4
TGCAGTGCTAGGCGTCGGGCTAATGAAAAACTGTTTTTT
CSARRRANEKLFF
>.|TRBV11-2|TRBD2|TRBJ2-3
TGTGCCAGCAGCTTAAGGCGACTAGCGGGAGTTGGGTTGAGCACAGATACGCAGTATTTT
CASSLRRLAGVGLSTDTQYF
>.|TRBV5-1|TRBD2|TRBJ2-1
TGCGCCAGCAGTGGGACAGCCGGGACTAGCGCGAACAATGAGCAGTTCTTC
CASSGTAGTSANNEQFF
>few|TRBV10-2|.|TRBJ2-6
TGCGCCAGCAGTGGAAGCTCTGGGGCCAACGTCCTGACTTTC
CASSGSSGANVLTF
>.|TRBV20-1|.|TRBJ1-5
TGCAGTGCTAGAGACGGGAATAGCAATCAGCCCCAGCATTTT
CSARDGNSNQPQHF
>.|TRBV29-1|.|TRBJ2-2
TGCAGCGTTGACCCCGCAAACACCGGGGAGCTGTTTTTT
CSVDPANTGELFF
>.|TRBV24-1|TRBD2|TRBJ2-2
TGTGCCACCAGTGACGCGGGACTAGCGGGAGATACCGGGGAGCTGTTTTTT
CATSDAGLAGDTGELFF
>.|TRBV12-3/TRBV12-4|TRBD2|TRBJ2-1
TGTGCCAGCAGTTTGGCGGGAGGGCCCTTCAATGAGCAGTTCTTC
CASSLAGGPFNEQFF
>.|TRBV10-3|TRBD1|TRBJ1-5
TGTGCCATCAGTTCCGGGACAGGTCAATATAGCAATCAGCCCCAGCATTTT
CAISSGTGQYSNQPQHF
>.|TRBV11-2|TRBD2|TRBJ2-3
TGTGCCAGCAGCCGACTAGCGGGAGGGACATTAGATACGCAGTATTTT
CASSRLAGGTLDTQYF
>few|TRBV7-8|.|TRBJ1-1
TGTGCCAGCAGCTTAGCTCGGGGGGTTAATCTAATTCCCAGTGAAGCTTTCTTT
CASSLARGVNLIPSEAFF